A single sample is the source of the 20 T cell receptor beta chains below, sequenced in a study of blood T cell repertoires in COVID-19. Assay used: immunoSEQ multiplex PCR; TCRdb lists only in-frame clones, some missing. The sample gives around 160,000 clones, approximately 81% of which show up once; less than 50% is in the top ten. Sequencing input: peripheral blood. The receptors were sampled from a human donor in a cohort sampled during active COVID-19.

This clone was detected only once. The genes are TRBV19 and TRBJ1-2; D gene uncertain. CDR1 and CDR2 (germline): LNHDA, SQIVND (reference sequence). This CDR3 has 11 amino acids. With 6 bases removed from V and 5 bases from J, the gap between germline ends came to 7 bases. The CDR3 protein is CASSPSYGYTF. CDR3 bases: TGTGCCAGTAGCCCCAGTTATGGCTACACCTTC. The whole variable domain, remainder taken from reference TRBV19 and TRBJ1-2, is DGGITQSPKYLFRKEGQNVTLSCEQNLNHDAMYWYRQDPGQGLRLIYYSQIVNDFQKGDIAEGYSVSREKKESFPLTVTSAQKNPTAFYLCASSPSYGYTFGSGTRLTVV.

The chain combines TRBV7-2 with TRBJ2-7; the match to TRBD2 covers 9 bases. J lost 3 bases, V lost 6 bases, and 9 bases had no gene match. The CDR3 extends over 15 amino acids. CDR1 is SGHTA and CDR2 is FQGNSA in the germline V gene. The CDR3 loop is CASSSAGGVNYEQYF. The DNA for the CDR3 is TGTGCCAGCAGTTCAGCGGGGGGAGTGAACTACGAGCAGTACTTC.

This chain uses TRBV11-1 with TRBJ2-7; 8 bases are shared with TRBD1. The CDR3 runs to 14 residues. The V gene's germline CDR1 is SGHAT and CDR2 FQDESV (reference sequence). The trim removed 5 bases at V and 7 bases at J, leaving 10 bases unmatched. CDR3 sequence (DNA): TGTGCCAGCAGCCCGCAGCGACAGGGGCGGGAGCAGTACTTC. Amino acid sequence: CASSPQRQGREQYF.

This chain joins TRBV19 and TRBJ2-7; TRBD1 matches at 11 bases. Germline CDR1 reads LNHDA; CDR2 reads SQIVND (reference sequence). J lost 3 bases, V lost 6 bases, and 4 bases had no gene match. CDR3 length: 14 amino acids. The CDR3 loop is CASRRTGGNYEQYF. CDR3 sequence (DNA): TGTGCCAGTAGGAGGACAGGGGGCAACTACGAGCAGTACTTC.

As to this clone: The junction does not match germline at one end; this may be a read error. The chain links TRBV20-1 to TRBJ1-2; no firm D call. This CDR3 is built from 11 residues. Germline V lookup: CDR1 DFQATT, CDR2 SNEGSKA (reference sequence). CDR3 DNA: TGCAGTGCCACTAGTTATCCCACCCGGGGATTC. Translating it yields CSATSYPTRGF.

V usage is TRBV9 and J usage is TRBJ2-7; D might be TRBD2 (5 bases). Germline V gene sequence: CDR1 SGDLS, CDR2 YYNGEE. This CDR3 has 14 residues. V was trimmed by 4 bases and J by 5 bases, leaving 16 bases between them. The DNA for the CDR3 is TGTGCCAGCAGCCCCCCGGGATCAACCCACGAGCAGTACTTC. It encodes CASSPPGSTHEQYF.

The chain couples TRBV18 to TRBJ2-3; TRBD2 aligns across 12 bases. Per the germline V gene, CDR1 is KGHSH and CDR2 is LQKENI. J lost 5 bases, V lost 9 bases, and 3 bases had no gene match. The CDR3 consists of 13 residues. CDR3 nucleotide sequence: TGTGCCAGTCTAGCGGGGGGGCAAGATACGCAGTATTTT. Amino acid sequence: CASLAGGQDTQYF.

In its sample, this clone was seen a few times. This rearrangement joins TRBV4-3 to TRBJ1-2; no clear D. The germline V gene encodes CDR1 LGHNA and CDR2 YSLEER. V gave up 2 bases and J gave up 0 bases, with 7 bases separating them. This CDR3 contains 14 residues. The CDR3 region is CASSQTPANYGYTF. The CDR3 DNA reads as TGCGCCAGCAGCCAAACACCCGCTAACTATGGCTACACCTTC.

V gene TRBV28 combines with J gene TRBJ1-1, with D maybe TRBD1 (5 bases). The V end lost 6 bases, the J end lost 2 bases, and 10 bases lay between the germline ends. Looked up from germline, CDR1 is MDHEN and CDR2 is SYDVKM. This CDR3 is built from 13 residues. CDR3: CASSSTENTEAFF. The CDR3 DNA is TGTGCCAGCAGCTCGACAGAAAACACTGAAGCTTTCTTT.

This chain uses TRBV4-3 with TRBJ2-7; the D is unclear. Trimming shortened V by 0 bases and J by 6 bases, and 9 bases separated the two germline ends. In germline, CDR1 is LGHNA, CDR2 YSLEER. CDR3 length equals 13 residues. CDR3 nucleotide sequence: TGCGCCAGCAGCCAAGATAACGACTTCGAGCAGTACTTC. It is translated as CASSQDNDFEQYF.

This clone appeared once. The chain combines TRBV11-3 with TRBJ1-1; D unresolved. CDR3 length: 12 amino acids. V lost 5 bases and J lost 4, with 8 bases in between. Germline V lookup: CDR1 SGHNT, CDR2 YENEEA. The DNA for the CDR3 is TGTGCCAGCAGCCGGGAGGGCACTGAAGCTTTCTTT. Its protein is CASSREGTEAFF.

This clone was seen only a few times. For the CDR3, the DNA is TGTGCCAGCAGTGAAAGGGACAGCTACACTGAAGCTTTCTTT. This gives the protein CASSERDSYTEAFF. The chain employs TRBV2 and TRBJ1-1, with 7 positions matching TRBD1. J lost 3 bases, V lost 2 bases, and 3 bases had no gene match. The length of the CDR3 is 14 residues. Germline V gene lookup returns CDR1 SNHLY and CDR2 FYNNEI.

This clone was picked up one time. The chain recombines TRBV5-6 with TRBJ2-2, with 10 bases matching TRBD1. The germline V gene encodes CDR1 SGHDT and CDR2 YYEEEE. The CDR3 has 16 residues. J was trimmed by 5 bases and V by 0 bases; bases with no gene match: 4. CDR3 in amino acids: CASSLGDRGLTGELFF. CDR3 DNA sequence: TGTGCCAGCAGCTTGGGGGACAGGGGATTGACCGGGGAGCTGTTTTTT.

The chain couples TRBV10-3 to TRBJ2-7; TRBD2 matches at 16 bases. V was clipped by 0 bases and J by 5 bases; unmatched bases: 7. Germline V gene data show CDR1 as ENHRY and CDR2 as SYGVKD. The length of the CDR3 is 18 residues. DNA of the CDR3: TGTGCCATCAGTGAGTCCGGGACTAGCGGGGGGGCCAGAAACGAGCAGTACTTC. This translates into CAISESGTSGGARNEQYF.

The chain is built from TRBV30 and TRBJ2-7; perhaps TRBD1 as D (6 bases). Germline CDR1 GTSNPN, CDR2 SVGIG (reference sequence). V was clipped by 2 bases and J by 2 bases, with 10 bases between them. The CDR3 contains 13 residues. CDR3 residues: CAWSYGQPYEQYF. CDR3 in DNA: TGTGCCTGGAGTTACGGACAGCCCTACGAGCAGTACTTC.

The chain recombines TRBV7-2 with TRBJ1-6; maybe TRBD1 (5 bases). Germline loops: CDR1 SGHTA, CDR2 FQGNSA. Trimming removed 3 bases at V and 7 bases at J, with 13 bases between. There are 15 residues in the CDR3. The CDR3 region is CASSLAGLHNSPLHF. For the CDR3, the DNA is TGTGCCAGCAGCTTGGCGGGACTGCACAATTCACCCCTCCACTTT.

The chain recombines TRBV19 with TRBJ1-4, with 11 positions matching TRBD1. Germline V CDR1 and CDR2: LNHDA, SQIVND (reference sequence). Germline trimming cut 5 bases from V and 11 bases from J; bases unmatched to any gene: 10. The CDR3 is made up of 15 amino acids. This chain's CDR3 is CASSPPGQGVRKLFF. In nucleotides, the CDR3 is TGTGCCAGTAGTCCTCCGGGACAGGGGGTTCGTAAACTGTTTTTT.

The genes are TRBV10-3 and TRBJ1-4, with 11 positions matching TRBD1. Germline CDR1 and CDR2: ENHRY and SYGVKD. The CDR3 consists of 14 residues. Trimming took 10 bases from V and 3 from J; bases not matched to a gene: 4. The CDR3 DNA reads TGTGCCACAAGGACAGGGGGCTCTAATGAAAAACTGTTTTTT. Its protein is CATRTGGSNEKLFF.

The CDR3 DNA is TGTGCCAGCAGCCCCTGGGGACACAGCGGGGGCTACGAGCAGTACTTC. Translated, it gives CASSPWGHSGGYEQYF. The chain links TRBV27 to TRBJ2-7; 8 bases map to TRBD2. There are 16 residues in the CDR3. Germline CDR1 is MNHEY and CDR2 is SMNVEV (reference sequence). The V and J ends lost 6 bases and 3 bases, in that order; junction bases with no gene match: 13.

The chain combines TRBV11-3 with TRBJ1-3; D gene ambiguous. Per the germline V gene, CDR1 is SGHNT and CDR2 is YENEEA. The CDR3 is 14 amino acids. The V end lost 8 bases, the J end lost 2 bases, and 13 bases lay between the germline ends. CDR3 nucleotides: TGTGCCAGCTCCTTTCTACCGGCTGGAAACACCATATATTTT. Amino acid sequence: CASSFLPAGNTIYF.